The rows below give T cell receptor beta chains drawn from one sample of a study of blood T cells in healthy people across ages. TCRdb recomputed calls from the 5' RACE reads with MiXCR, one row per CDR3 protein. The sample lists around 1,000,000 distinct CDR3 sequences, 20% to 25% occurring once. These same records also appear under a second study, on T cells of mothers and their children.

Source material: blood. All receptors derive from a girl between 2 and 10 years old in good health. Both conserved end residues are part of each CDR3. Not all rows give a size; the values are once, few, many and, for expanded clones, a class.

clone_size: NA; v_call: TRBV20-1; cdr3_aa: CSARGPRDTFYGYTF
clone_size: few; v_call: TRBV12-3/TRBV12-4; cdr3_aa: CASSEINYGYTF
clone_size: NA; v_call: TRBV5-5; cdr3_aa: CASSGPSGLNTGELFF
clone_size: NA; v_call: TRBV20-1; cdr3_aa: CSADQVGGGEGEQFF
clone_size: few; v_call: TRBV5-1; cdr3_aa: CASSLTGTPGEKLFF
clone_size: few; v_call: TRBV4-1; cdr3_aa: CASRQAAGGFTDTQYF
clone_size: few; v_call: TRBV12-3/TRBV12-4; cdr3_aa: CASKGLNFNQPQHF
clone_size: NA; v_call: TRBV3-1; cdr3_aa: CASSPGQGVRAFF
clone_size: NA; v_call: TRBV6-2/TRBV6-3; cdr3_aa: CASSYPEAVDEAFF
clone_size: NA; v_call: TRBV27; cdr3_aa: CASSPGTSGKSVQYF